The 29 T cell receptor beta chains below come from one sample, sequenced in a study of T cell changes during pregnancy in multiple sclerosis. Only in-frame clones appear in the TCRdb table, and some are missing; sequencing was by immunoSEQ multiplex PCR. The table has around 31,000 clones, just over 90% seen once. The starting material was CD4+ T cells from peripheral blood mononuclear cells, obtained in the first trimester of pregnancy. Receptors were obtained from a female donor with multiple sclerosis, enrolled in a pregnancy study.

The chain is built from TRBV2 and TRBJ2-5; 7 bases agree with TRBD1. The J segment lost 3 bases and the V segment lost 5 bases, leaving 6 bases of the junction unmatched. This CDR3 contains 14 residues. CDR1 and CDR2 (germline): SNHLY, FYNNEI. Written as DNA, the CDR3 is TGTGCCAGCAGTTCTACAGGGGTTAAAGAGACCCAGTACTTC. Its translation is CASSSTGVKETQYF.

The chain has TRBV5-8 and TRBJ2-1; tentative D call: TRBD2 (6 bases). V lost 4 bases to trimming and J lost 8 bases, with 13 bases between them. Germline loops: CDR1 SGHTS, CDR2 YDEGEE. The CDR3 runs to 13 residues. CDR3 nucleotide sequence: TGTGCCAGCAGCATGGGACTTGGAGATGAGCAGTTCTTC. This encodes CASSMGLGDEQFF.

This CDR3 is CASSPGTVYNEQFF. CDR3 DNA sequence: TGTGCCAGCAGTCCCGGGACAGTTTACAATGAGCAGTTCTTC. The chain uses TRBV6-6 and TRBJ2-1; 7 bases map to TRBD1. J gave up 4 bases and V 5 bases, and 5 bases lay outside the gene matches. Germline CDR1 and CDR2: MNHNY and SVGAGI (reference sequence). The CDR3 extends over 14 amino acids.

The DNA for the CDR3 is TGTGCCAGTACCCCCTACGGGACAGTTGGTTCACCCCTCCACTTT. Translation gives CASTPYGTVGSPLHF. The chain employs TRBV19 and TRBJ1-6; 7 bases fit TRBD1. CDR3 length: 15 residues. Germline values: CDR1 LNHDA, CDR2 SQIVND (reference sequence). V trimming: 7 bases; J trimming: 9 bases; junction bases outside the gene matches: 12.

The chain carries TRBV27 and TRBJ2-1; 10 nucleotides line up with TRBD2. CDR3 length: 17 residues. V lost 4 bases and J lost 9; bases outside the gene matches: 15. Germline CDR1 reads MNHEY; CDR2 reads SMNVEV (reference sequence). CDR3 in amino acids: CASSSPGTSALQGEQFF. For the CDR3, the DNA is TGTGCCAGCAGTTCCCCCGGGACTAGCGCCCTCCAGGGTGAGCAGTTCTTC.

The chain couples TRBV5-4 to TRBJ2-7; TRBD1 matches 7 bases. Germline V CDR1 and CDR2: SGHNT, YYREEE (reference sequence). The CDR3 sequence is 13 residues long. V was clipped by 0 bases and J by 9 bases; unmatched bases: 6. CDR3 in amino acids: CASSLAAAGGQYF. The CDR3 DNA is TGTGCCAGCAGCTTGGCCGCGGCAGGGGGGCAGTACTTC.

This chain uses TRBV2 with TRBJ2-1; tentatively, D is TRBD1 (8 bases). Trimming stripped 7 bases from V and 6 bases from J, with 25 bases between. Germline V gives CDR1 SNHLY, CDR2 FYNNEI. CDR3 length: 17 amino acids. This CDR3 reads CASIPNPGGGTGNEQFF. The CDR3 DNA reads as TGTGCCAGCATCCCGAACCCTGGGGGGGGGACAGGCAATGAGCAGTTCTTC.

The chain is built from TRBV19 and TRBJ2-7; 8 bases fit TRBD1. The germline CDR1 and CDR2 sequences are LNHDA and SQIVND (reference sequence). The CDR3 runs 14 residues. After removal of 6 bases from V and 2 bases from J, the junction contained 6 bases not matched to a gene. The chain's CDR3 is CASSDRGIPYEQYF. CDR3 nucleotide sequence: TGTGCCAGTAGCGACAGGGGTATTCCCTACGAGCAGTACTTC.

J is TRBJ1-4 and V is TRBV9; TRBD1 matches at 10 bases. The CDR3 totals 16 residues. The V gene's germline CDR1 is SGDLS and CDR2 YYNGEE. V gave up 2 bases and J gave up 1 base; unmatched junction bases: 2. The CDR3 DNA reads TGTGCCAGCAGCGTTGGGGACAGGGGAACTAATGAAAAACTGTTTTTT. Protein sequence: CASSVGDRGTNEKLFF.

A remark on this clone: At one end, the junction sequence differs from germline, possibly due to a read error. The chain joins TRBV6-5 to TRBJ2-7, with TRBD1 as a possible D gene (5 bases). CDR1 MNHEY and CDR2 SVGAGI come from the germline V gene. The CDR3 has 10 residues. The CDR3 reads CASRRRLRDF. The DNA of the CDR3 is TGTGCCAGCAGAAGACGACTCAGGGACTTC.

The V and J genes are TRBV10-1 and TRBJ2-2, with 9 bases matching TRBD1. The CDR3 covers 17 residues. Germline V lookup: CDR1 WNHNN, CDR2 SYGVQD (reference sequence). Unmatched junction bases numbered 11, after V lost 3 bases and J lost 6 bases. The CDR3 coding sequence is TGCGCCAGCAGTGATGTCGGGACAGGGCTGGGGTCCGGGGAGCTGTTTTTT. Its translation: CASSDVGTGLGSGELFF.

A single count supports this clone. The chain is built from TRBV28 and TRBJ2-3; D is unclear. V was pared by 6 bases and J by 2 bases, with 6 bases between. The CDR3 has 12 amino acids. Germline values: CDR1 MDHEN, CDR2 SYDVKM. For the CDR3, the DNA is TGTGCCAGCAGGAGCTACACAGATACGCAGTATTTT. As protein: CASRSYTDTQYF.

The chain couples TRBV19 to TRBJ2-3; a possible D gene is TRBD2 (6 bases). CDR1 is LNHDA, CDR2 SQIVND, per germline (reference sequence). V was pared by 3 bases and J by 6 bases, with 10 bases between. The CDR3 runs to 13 residues. CDR3 residues: CASSMGLWDTQYF. The CDR3 coding sequence is TGTGCCAGTAGTATGGGACTTTGGGATACGCAGTATTTT.

This rearrangement joins TRBV6-1 to TRBJ1-4; no firm D call. The V and J ends lost 3 bases and 0 bases respectively, with 5 bases between them. CDR3 length: 14 amino acids. Germline V lookup: CDR1 MNHNS, CDR2 SASEGT. The CDR3 here is CASSDIATNEKLFF. In DNA form, the CDR3 reads TGTGCCAGCAGTGATATTGCAACTAATGAAAAACTGTTTTTT.

This chain connects TRBV15 to TRBJ1-6; D call uncertain. The V and J ends lost 5 bases and 7 bases respectively, with 9 bases between them. CDR3 size: 13 residues. Germline CDR1 is LNHNV and CDR2 is YYDKDF (reference sequence). Here the CDR3 DNA reads TGTGCCACCAGCGCTAGAAGGAATTCACCCCTCCACTTT. It yields the protein CATSARRNSPLHF.

The V call is TRBV15, the J call TRBJ2-6, with TRBD2 matching 10 bases. The CDR3 is made up of 17 amino acids. In germline, CDR1 is LNHNV, CDR2 YYDKDF (reference sequence). V trimming: 4 bases; J trimming: 0 bases; junction bases outside the gene matches: 3. CDR3 amino acids: CATSIGLADSGANVLTF. In DNA, the CDR3 is TGTGCCACCAGCATAGGACTAGCGGACTCTGGGGCCAACGTCCTGACTTTC.

The chain has TRBV5-1 and TRBJ2-1; 8 bases map to TRBD1. Unmatched junction bases numbered 7, after V lost 7 bases and J lost 7 bases. This CDR3 spans 13 amino acids. CDR1 SGHRS and CDR2 YFSETQ come from the germline V gene. The CDR3 spells CASRQGAMNEQFF. The CDR3 nucleotides read TGCGCCAGCCGGCAGGGGGCGATGAATGAGCAGTTCTTC.

V gene TRBV5-4 combines with J gene TRBJ2-3; D is possibly TRBD1 (6 bases). V dropped 3 bases and J dropped 6 bases, with 8 bases sitting between them. The CDR3 totals 12 residues. CDR1 and CDR2 (germline): SGHNT, YYREEE (reference sequence). Written as DNA, the CDR3 is TGTGCCAGCAGCTCCACAGGGGATACGCAGTATTTT. Its translation is CASSSTGDTQYF.

The chain is built from TRBV11-2 and TRBJ1-6; TRBD1 is a possible D gene (6 bases). Trimming took off 5 bases at V and 9 bases at J, with 11 bases between the two ends. CDR3 length: 13 residues. Per germline, CDR1 SGHAT and CDR2 FQNNGV. The CDR3 DNA is TGTGCCAGCAGCGTGCTACAGGGTTCACCCCTCCACTTT. This translates into CASSVLQGSPLHF. The whole variable domain, filled in from reference TRBV11-2 and TRBJ1-6, reads EAGVAQSPRYKIIEKRQSVAFWCNPISGHATLYWYQQILGQGPKLLIQFQNNGVVDDSQLPKDRFSAERLKGVDSTLKIQPAKLEDSAVYLCASSVLQGSPLHFGNGTRLTVT.

This chain uses TRBV28 with TRBJ2-1; no reliable D call. There are 13 residues in the CDR3. Trimming removed 4 bases from V and 3 bases from J, with 7 bases in between. The germline gives CDR1 MDHEN, CDR2 SYDVKM. The CDR3 spells CASSSPFYNEQFF. CDR3 nucleotide sequence: TGTGCCAGCAGTTCCCCGTTCTACAATGAGCAGTTCTTC.

This chain uses TRBV28 with TRBJ1-5; D is unclear. CDR3 length equals 13 residues. Germline assignment: CDR1 MDHEN and CDR2 SYDVKM. Deletions cut 8 bases from V and 4 bases from J, with 12 bases between. As DNA, the CDR3 is TGTGCCAGCGAGCCGGGTCCAAATCAGCCCCAGCATTTT. This translates into CASEPGPNQPQHF.

V gene TRBV19 combines with J gene TRBJ1-5; TRBD1 agrees at 7 bases. Germline V gene sequence: CDR1 LNHDA, CDR2 SQIVND (reference sequence). This CDR3 is 15 amino acids long. V was clipped by 2 bases and J by 3 bases; unmatched bases: 4. The CDR3 loop is CASSISTGFNQPQHF. CDR3 in DNA: TGTGCCAGTAGTATATCGACAGGGTTCAATCAGCCCCAGCATTTT. Full variable domain (outside the CDR3, taken from reference TRBV19 and TRBJ1-5): DGGITQSPKYLFRKEGQNVTLSCEQNLNHDAMYWYRQDPGQGLRLIYYSQIVNDFQKGDIAEGYSVSREKKESFPLTVTSAQKNPTAFYLCASSISTGFNQPQHFGDGTRLSIL.

This chain links TRBV11-3 with TRBJ2-2; 10 nucleotides line up with TRBD2. Per germline, CDR1 SGHNT and CDR2 YENEEA. V lost 5 bases and J lost 4; bases outside the gene matches: 13. This CDR3 is 18 amino acids long. The CDR3 region is CASSPHITSGEGTGELFF. In DNA, the CDR3 is TGTGCCAGCAGCCCCCACATTACTAGCGGGGAGGGCACCGGGGAGCTGTTTTTT. The whole variable domain, remainder taken from reference TRBV11-3 and TRBJ2-2, is EAGVVQSPRYKIIEKKQPVAFWCNPISGHNTLYWYLQNLGQGPELLIRYENEEAVDDSQLPKDRFSAERLKGVDSTLKIQPAELGDSAVYLCASSPHITSGEGTGELFFGEGSRLTVL.

This rearrangement joins TRBV7-3 to TRBJ1-6; TRBD1 matches 10 bases. Germline CDR1 is SGHTA and CDR2 is FQGTGA. The trim removed 5 bases at V and 13 bases at J, leaving 11 bases unmatched. This CDR3 contains 15 residues. CDR3 DNA: TGTGCCAGCAGCCAAACGGGACAGGGGTTATTCCCCCTCCACTTT. Protein product: CASSQTGQGLFPLHF.

This clone was detected a few times. The chain joins TRBV10-2 to TRBJ1-4, with D tentatively TRBD1 (5 bases). This CDR3 has 13 residues. Germline values: CDR1 WSHSY, CDR2 SAAADI. V shed 10 bases and J shed 5 bases, with 14 bases lying between them. CDR3 region: CATAGLRNEKLFF. The CDR3 nucleotides are TGCGCCACCGCGGGACTGAGGAATGAAAAACTGTTTTTT.

The chain uses TRBV11-2 and TRBJ1-1; D remains ambiguous. Trimming pared 2 bases from V and 3 bases from J, leaving 10 bases between. This CDR3 region has 14 residues. Looked up from germline, CDR1 is SGHAT and CDR2 is FQNNGV. CDR3 DNA: TGTGCCAGCAGCTTAATCGGTCGGGACACTGAAGCTTTCTTT. Protein: CASSLIGRDTEAFF.

The V gene is TRBV7-9, the J gene TRBJ1-1, with D possibly being TRBD1 (6 bases). V was cut by 5 bases and J by 5 bases, with 15 bases left in between. Germline values: CDR1 SEHNR, CDR2 FQNEAQ (reference sequence). This CDR3 has 14 amino acids. The CDR3 DNA is TGTGCCAGCAGCGCCTCTGGGGGCGGTACTGAAGCTTTCTTT. Its translation is CASSASGGGTEAFF.

This sequence joins TRBV6-1 and TRBJ1-1; D gene unclear. The germline V and J ends were trimmed by 6 bases and 4 bases, with 12 bases remaining between them. Germline V gene sequence: CDR1 MNHNS, CDR2 SASEGT. The CDR3 extends over 13 amino acids. CDR3 nucleotides: TGTGCCAGCAGCCCAGGTTTGAGCACTGAAGCTTTCTTT. It codes for CASSPGLSTEAFF.

In its sample, this clone was seen a few times. The chain is built from TRBV30 and TRBJ1-3; 7 nucleotides agree with TRBD1. Germline CDR1 reads GTSNPN; CDR2 reads SVGIG (reference sequence). J gave up 4 bases and V 5 bases, and 11 bases lay outside the gene matches. CDR3 length: 15 residues. CDR3: CAWSPLGGGGNTIYF. As DNA, the CDR3 is TGTGCCTGGTCCCCCTTAGGGGGCGGAGGAAACACCATATATTTT.